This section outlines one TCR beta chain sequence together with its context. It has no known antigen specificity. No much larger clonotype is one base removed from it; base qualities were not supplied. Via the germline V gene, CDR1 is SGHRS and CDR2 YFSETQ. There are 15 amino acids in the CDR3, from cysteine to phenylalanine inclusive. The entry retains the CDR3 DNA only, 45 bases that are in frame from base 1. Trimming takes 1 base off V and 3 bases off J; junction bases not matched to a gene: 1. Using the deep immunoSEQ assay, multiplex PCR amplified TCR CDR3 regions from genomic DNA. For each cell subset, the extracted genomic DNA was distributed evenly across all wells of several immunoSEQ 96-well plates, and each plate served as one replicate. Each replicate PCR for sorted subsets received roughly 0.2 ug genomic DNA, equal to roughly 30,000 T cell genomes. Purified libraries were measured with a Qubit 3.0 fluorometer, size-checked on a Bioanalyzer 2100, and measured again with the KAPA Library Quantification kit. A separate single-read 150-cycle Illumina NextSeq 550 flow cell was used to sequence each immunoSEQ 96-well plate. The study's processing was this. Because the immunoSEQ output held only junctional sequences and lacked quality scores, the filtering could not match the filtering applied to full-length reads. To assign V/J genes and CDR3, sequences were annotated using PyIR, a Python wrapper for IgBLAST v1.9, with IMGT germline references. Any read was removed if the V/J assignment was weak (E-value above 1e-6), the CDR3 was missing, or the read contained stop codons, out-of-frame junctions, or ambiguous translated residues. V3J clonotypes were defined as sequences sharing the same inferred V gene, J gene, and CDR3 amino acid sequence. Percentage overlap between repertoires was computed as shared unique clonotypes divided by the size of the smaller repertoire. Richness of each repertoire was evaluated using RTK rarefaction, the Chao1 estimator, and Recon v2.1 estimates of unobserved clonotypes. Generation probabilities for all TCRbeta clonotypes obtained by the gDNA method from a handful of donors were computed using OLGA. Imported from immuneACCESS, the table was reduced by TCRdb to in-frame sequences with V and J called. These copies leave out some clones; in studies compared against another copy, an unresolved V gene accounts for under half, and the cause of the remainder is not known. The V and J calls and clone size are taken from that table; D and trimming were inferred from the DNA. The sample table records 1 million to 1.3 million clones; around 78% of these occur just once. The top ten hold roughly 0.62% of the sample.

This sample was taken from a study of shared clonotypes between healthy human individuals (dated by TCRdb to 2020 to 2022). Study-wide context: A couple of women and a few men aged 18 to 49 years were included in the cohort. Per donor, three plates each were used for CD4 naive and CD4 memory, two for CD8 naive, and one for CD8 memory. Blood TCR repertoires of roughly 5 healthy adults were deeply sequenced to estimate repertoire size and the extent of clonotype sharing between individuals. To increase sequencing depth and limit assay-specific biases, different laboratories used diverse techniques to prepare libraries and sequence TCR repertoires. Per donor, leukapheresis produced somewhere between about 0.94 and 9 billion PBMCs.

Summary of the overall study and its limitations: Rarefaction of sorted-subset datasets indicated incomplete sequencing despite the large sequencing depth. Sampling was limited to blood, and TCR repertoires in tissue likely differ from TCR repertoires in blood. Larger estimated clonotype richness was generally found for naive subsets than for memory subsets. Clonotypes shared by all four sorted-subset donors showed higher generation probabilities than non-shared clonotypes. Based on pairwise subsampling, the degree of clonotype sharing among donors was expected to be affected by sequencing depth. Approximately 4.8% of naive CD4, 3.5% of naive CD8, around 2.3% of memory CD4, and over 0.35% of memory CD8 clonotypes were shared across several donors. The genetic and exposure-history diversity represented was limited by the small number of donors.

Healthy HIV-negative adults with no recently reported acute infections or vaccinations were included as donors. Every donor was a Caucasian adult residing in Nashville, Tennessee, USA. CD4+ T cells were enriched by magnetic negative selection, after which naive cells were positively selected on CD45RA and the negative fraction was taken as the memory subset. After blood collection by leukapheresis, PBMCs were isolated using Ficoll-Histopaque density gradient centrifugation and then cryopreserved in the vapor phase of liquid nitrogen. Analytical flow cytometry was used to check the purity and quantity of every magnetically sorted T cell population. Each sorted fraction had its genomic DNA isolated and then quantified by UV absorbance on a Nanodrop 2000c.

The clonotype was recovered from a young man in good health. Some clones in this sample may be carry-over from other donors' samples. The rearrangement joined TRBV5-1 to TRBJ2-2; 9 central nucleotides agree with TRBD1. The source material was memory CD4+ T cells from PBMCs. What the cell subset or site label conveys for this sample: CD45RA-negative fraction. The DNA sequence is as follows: TGCGCCAGCAGCTTGCGGACAGGGGACACCGGGGAGCTGTTTTTT. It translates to CASSLRTGDTGELFF.